This record covers a single T cell receptor beta chain. Its target is unknown. The authors distributed each subset's genomic DNA evenly over several immunoSEQ plates. In the study's own analysis: With immunoSEQ giving junction-only sequences and no quality scores, filtering differed. Some clones are missing from TCRdb's copy, which holds only in-frame ones; the method was immunoSEQ multiplex PCR. V and J calls and clone size are as listed in that table; D and trimming were resolved from the DNA. The table includes about 680,000 clones, 72% detected once. These data belong to a study of shared clonotypes between healthy human individuals. Study outcomes and limitations: The naive CD4 repertoires of several donors were compared, and about 5% of clonotypes were shared.

The authors divided CD4+ cells into CD45RA+ naive and CD45RA-negative memory subsets. Germline V CDR1 and CDR2: SGHNT, YYREEE (reference sequence). V dropped 4 bases and J dropped 4; count of bases not matched to a gene: 11. The CDR3 loop spans 16 amino acids. Sequencing input: memory CD4+ T cells sorted from blood. The subset was: CD45RA-negative fraction. The chain couples TRBV5-4 to TRBJ1-2; 9 bases line up with TRBD1. This sequence originates from a woman under 40 in good health. This CDR3 is CASSPGQGLVAYGYTF. In DNA form, the CDR3 reads TGTGCCAGCAGCCCGGGACAGGGATTGGTAGCCTATGGCTACACCTTC.